The following is a T cell receptor (beta chain) sequence with its context. The germline V and J ends were trimmed by 2 bases and 3 bases, with 5 bases remaining between them. This CDR3 is built from 11 residues. CDR1 is DFQATT, CDR2 SNEGSKA, per germline (reference sequence). Sequencing templates came from extracted RNA that was reverse transcribed into cDNA. Sequencing used immunoSEQ multiplex PCR; TCRdb keeps in-frame clones, though not all of them. This sample has some 150,000 clones; 45% to 60% occur once, and the top ten carry about 16%. This record comes from a study of CD8+ T cells in alopecia areata. Study-wide background: Those treated were given oral tofacitinib at 5 to 10 mg twice daily.

Treatment here: oral pan-JAK inhibitor, 5-10 mg twice daily. The clonotype comes from a human donor with alopecia areata. V and J are TRBV20-1 and TRBJ2-7; no firm D call. Sample: CD8+ T cells sorted from blood, taken at week 4, from a patient treated with tofacitinib. In nucleotides, the CDR3 is TGCAGTGCTAGAAAGGACTACGAGCAGTACTTC. It specifies CSARKDYEQYF.